This is a list of T cell receptor beta chains from one sample in a study of blood T cell repertoires in COVID-19. The method was immunoSEQ multiplex PCR; TCRdb's version includes in-frame clones alone and lacks a portion of them. The top ten hold about 2.9% of the sample, which has about 68,000 clones, 80% to 90% seen once. The specimen sequenced was peripheral blood. Receptors originate from a man aged 45-65 years with acute or convalescent COVID-19. Both conserved end residues are part of each CDR3. The D gene is left open where the match is weak. For some rows the clone size is stated as once, few or many, or as a class when expanded; others skip it.

v_gene: TRBV11-2; d_gene: .; j_gene: TRBJ1-2; len: 14; abundance: .; CDR3nt: TGTGCCAGCAGCTTAGGGTTTAGGGGCTATGGCTACACCTTC; CDR3aa: CASSLGFRGYGYTF
v_gene: TRBV6-5; d_gene: TRBD1; j_gene: TRBJ1-1; len: 13; abundance: .; CDR3nt: TGTGCCAGTAGACAGGGTCGAGACACTGAAGCTTTCTTT; CDR3aa: CASRQGRDTEAFF
v_gene: TRBV28; d_gene: .; j_gene: TRBJ2-5; len: 16; abundance: .; CDR3nt: TGTGCCAGCAGTTTGGCCGCGGCGGAGGCCCAAGAGACCCAGTACTTC; CDR3aa: CASSLAAAEAQETQYF
v_gene: TRBV5-1; d_gene: TRBD2; j_gene: TRBJ2-1; len: 15; abundance: .; CDR3nt: TGCGCCAGCAGCCCAACTAGCGGGGGGTACAATGAGCAGTTCTTC; CDR3aa: CASSPTSGGYNEQFF
v_gene: TRBV6-5; d_gene: TRBD1; j_gene: TRBJ1-2; len: 13; abundance: .; CDR3nt: TGTGCCAGCAGTTACCAGGGGGCGAGTGGCTACACCTTC; CDR3aa: CASSYQGASGYTF
v_gene: TRBV5-6; d_gene: .; j_gene: TRBJ2-1; len: 14; abundance: .; CDR3nt: TGTGCCAGCAGCCTGGGATTAAAATACAGTGAGCAGTTCTTC; CDR3aa: CASSLGLKYSEQFF
v_gene: TRBV27; d_gene: .; j_gene: TRBJ1-2; len: 13; abundance: .; CDR3nt: TGTGCCAGCAGTCAGGGAAGGGCCTATGGCTACACCTTC; CDR3aa: CASSQGRAYGYTF
v_gene: TRBV24-1; d_gene: .; j_gene: TRBJ2-1; len: 16; abundance: .; CDR3nt: TGTGCCACCAGTACCACCGGGACCCAGGGGTCCAATGAGCAGTTCTTC; CDR3aa: CATSTTGTQGSNEQFF
v_gene: TRBV4-2; d_gene: .; j_gene: TRBJ1-6; len: 13; abundance: .; CDR3nt: TGTGCCAGCAGCCAGGGCTCGGTTTCACCCCTCCACTTT; CDR3aa: CASSQGSVSPLHF
v_gene: TRBV5-6; d_gene: TRBD1; j_gene: TRBJ1-6; len: 15; abundance: once; CDR3nt: TGTGCCAGCAGCTTGAAACAGGGGGCGCATTCACCCCTCCACTTT; CDR3aa: CASSLKQGAHSPLHF
v_gene: TRBV5-8; d_gene: TRBD2; j_gene: TRBJ2-1; len: 16; abundance: .; CDR3nt: TGTGCCAGCAGCTTAGTACTAGCGGGAGGGCTCAATGAGCAGTTCTTC; CDR3aa: CASSLVLAGGLNEQFF
v_gene: TRBV5-1; d_gene: TRBD2; j_gene: TRBJ2-2; len: 20; abundance: .; CDR3nt: TGCGCCAGCAGCCCAGGATTCGGGGGGGGCCGTTTGGCGAACACCGGGGAGCTGTTTTTT; CDR3aa: CASSPGFGGGRLANTGELFF
v_gene: TRBV7-2; d_gene: TRBD2; j_gene: TRBJ2-2; len: 14; abundance: .; CDR3nt: TGTGCCAGCAGCACCGGGACTAGCGGGGGGGAGCTGTTTTTT; CDR3aa: CASSTGTSGGELFF
v_gene: TRBV7-2; d_gene: TRBD1; j_gene: TRBJ1-2; len: 13; abundance: .; CDR3nt: TGTGCCAGCAGCTTATTCGGGACAGGTGGCTACACCTTC; CDR3aa: CASSLFGTGGYTF
v_gene: TRBV3-1/TRBV3-2; d_gene: TRBD2; j_gene: TRBJ2-2; len: 19; abundance: .; CDR3nt: TGTGCCAGCAGCCCCCGACTGGCTGCACCCTCGACTAGCCTCGGGGAGCTGTTTTTT; CDR3aa: CASSPRLAAPSTSLGELFF
v_gene: TRBV18; d_gene: TRBD1; j_gene: TRBJ2-1; len: 13; abundance: .; CDR3nt: TGTGCCAGCTCACCGGGACAGTCCAATGAGCAGTTCTTC; CDR3aa: CASSPGQSNEQFF
v_gene: TRBV4-1; d_gene: TRBD1; j_gene: TRBJ1-2; len: 15; abundance: .; CDR3nt: TGCGCCAGCAGCCACCCGTCCGGGACAGGGGTTGGCTACACCTTC; CDR3aa: CASSHPSGTGVGYTF
v_gene: TRBV6-2/TRBV6-3; d_gene: TRBD1; j_gene: TRBJ1-1; len: 17; abundance: .; CDR3nt: TGTGCCAGCAGTTCATCAACAGGGGGCGCTTTGAACACTGAAGCTTTCTTT; CDR3aa: CASSSSTGGALNTEAFF
v_gene: TRBV5-1; d_gene: TRBD2; j_gene: TRBJ2-5; len: 17; abundance: .; CDR3nt: TGCGCCAGCAGCTTGGAGCCGACTAGCGGGAGCCAAGAGACCCAGTACTTC; CDR3aa: CASSLEPTSGSQETQYF
v_gene: TRBV2; d_gene: TRBD1; j_gene: TRBJ2-5; len: 14; abundance: .; CDR3nt: TGTGCCAGCAGTACGGACAGGGGGCGAGAGACCCAGTACTTC; CDR3aa: CASSTDRGRETQYF
v_gene: TRBV9; d_gene: .; j_gene: TRBJ1-6; len: 15; abundance: .; CDR3nt: TGTGCCAGCAGCGTAGGTCAGGGCTCAGATTCACCCCTCCACTTT; CDR3aa: CASSVGQGSDSPLHF
v_gene: TRBV5-6; d_gene: TRBD1; j_gene: TRBJ1-3; len: 16; abundance: once; CDR3nt: TGTGCCAGCAGAATTCGGCTGACAGGGGGACGAAACACCATATATTTT; CDR3aa: CASRIRLTGGRNTIYF
v_gene: TRBV10-1; d_gene: .; j_gene: TRBJ2-6; len: 18; abundance: .; CDR3nt: TGCGCCAGCAGTCAGGATCGGCCAGGGAGGTCTCAAACCAACGTCCTGACTTTC; CDR3aa: CASSQDRPGRSQTNVLTF
v_gene: TRBV5-1; d_gene: TRBD1; j_gene: TRBJ1-1; len: 15; abundance: few; CDR3nt: TGCGCCAGCAGCCCCGACGGACAGGGGTCCACTGAAGCTTTCTTT; CDR3aa: CASSPDGQGSTEAFF
v_gene: TRBV5-1; d_gene: .; j_gene: TRBJ2-1; len: 15; abundance: .; CDR3nt: TGCGCCAGCAGCCTTGTTAGGAGGGAGAGGGATGAGCAGTTCTTC; CDR3aa: CASSLVRRERDEQFF
v_gene: TRBV19; d_gene: .; j_gene: TRBJ1-3; len: 14; abundance: once; CDR3nt: TGTGCCAGTAGTATCGCGGACTCTGGAAACACCATATATTTT; CDR3aa: CASSIADSGNTIYF
v_gene: TRBV5-4; d_gene: TRBD1; j_gene: TRBJ1-1; len: 16; abundance: .; CDR3nt: TGTGCCAGCAGCCCGACAGGGAGCGTCCCGAACACTGAAGCTTTCTTT; CDR3aa: CASSPTGSVPNTEAFF
v_gene: TRBV3-1/TRBV3-2; d_gene: .; j_gene: TRBJ1-6; len: 14; abundance: .; CDR3nt: TGTGCCAGCAGCCCGAGCGGGCCTAATTCACCCCTCCACTTT; CDR3aa: CASSPSGPNSPLHF
v_gene: TRBV7-9; d_gene: TRBD2; j_gene: TRBJ2-1; len: 15; abundance: .; CDR3nt: TGTGCCAGCAGCCCCCCGGCTAGCGGGAGCGATGAGCAGTTCTTC; CDR3aa: CASSPPASGSDEQFF
v_gene: TRBV5-1; d_gene: .; j_gene: TRBJ1-5; len: 16; abundance: .; CDR3nt: TGCGCCAGCAGCTTGGGCGGAGCCGGGGGCAATCAGCCCCAGCATTTT; CDR3aa: CASSLGGAGGNQPQHF
v_gene: TRBV27; d_gene: .; j_gene: TRBJ1-1; len: 14; abundance: few; CDR3nt: TGTGCCAGCAGTTCGACGCAGGTGAACACTGAAGCTTTCTTT; CDR3aa: CASSSTQVNTEAFF
v_gene: TRBV27; d_gene: TRBD1; j_gene: TRBJ1-2; len: 15; abundance: .; CDR3nt: TGTGCCAGCAGTACCTTGGACAGGACTAACTATGGCTACACCTTC; CDR3aa: CASSTLDRTNYGYTF
v_gene: TRBV30; d_gene: TRBD1; j_gene: TRBJ1-1; len: 14; abundance: .; CDR3nt: TGTGCCTGGAGTAGAACAGGGGGTGGCACTGAAGCTTTCTTT; CDR3aa: CAWSRTGGGTEAFF
v_gene: TRBV4-2; d_gene: .; j_gene: TRBJ1-5; len: 15; abundance: once; CDR3nt: TGTGCCAGCAGCCACAACATGGGGGCTAATCAGCCCCAGCATTTT; CDR3aa: CASSHNMGANQPQHF
v_gene: TRBV28; d_gene: .; j_gene: TRBJ2-5; len: 13; abundance: .; CDR3nt: TGTGCCAGCGGGGGGTCCTGGATGGAGACCCAGTACTTC; CDR3aa: CASGGSWMETQYF
v_gene: TRBV27; d_gene: .; j_gene: TRBJ2-5; len: 17; abundance: .; CDR3nt: TGTGCCAGCAGTTTAATCGGCAGGGCTAGAAGTGGAGAGACCCAGTACTTC; CDR3aa: CASSLIGRARSGETQYF
v_gene: TRBV6-5; d_gene: TRBD1; j_gene: TRBJ1-2; len: 15; abundance: .; CDR3nt: TGTGCCAGCAGTTACGGGGACAGGGCGAACTATGGCTACACCTTC; CDR3aa: CASSYGDRANYGYTF
v_gene: TRBV6-5; d_gene: TRBD1; j_gene: TRBJ1-4; len: 14; abundance: once; CDR3nt: TGTGCCAGCAGTTATGGGAGACAGGGGAAAAAACTGTTTTTT; CDR3aa: CASSYGRQGKKLFF
v_gene: TRBV25-1; d_gene: .; j_gene: TRBJ2-5; len: 13; abundance: few; CDR3nt: TGTGCCAGCAGTGACAGGCTCCAAGAGACCCAGTACTTC; CDR3aa: CASSDRLQETQYF
v_gene: TRBV19; d_gene: .; j_gene: TRBJ1-2; len: 14; abundance: .; CDR3nt: TGTGCCAGTAGTACTCAGGCCTCGAACTATGGCTACACCTTC; CDR3aa: CASSTQASNYGYTF
v_gene: TRBV18; d_gene: TRBD1; j_gene: TRBJ1-1; len: 15; abundance: .; CDR3nt: TGTGCCAGCTCACCCATGACAGGGGCGAACACTGAAGCTTTCTTT; CDR3aa: CASSPMTGANTEAFF
v_gene: TRBV19; d_gene: .; j_gene: TRBJ2-3; len: 14; abundance: .; CDR3nt: TGTGCCAGTAGTTTTTTAGCGAACCCAGATACGCAGTATTTT; CDR3aa: CASSFLANPDTQYF
v_gene: TRBV12-5; d_gene: TRBD1; j_gene: TRBJ1-3; len: 19; abundance: .; CDR3nt: TGTGCTAGTGGTTTCCCCGGGACAGCAAGTCGGGGAAGAAGAAACACCATATATTTT; CDR3aa: CASGFPGTASRGRRNTIYF
v_gene: TRBV28; d_gene: .; j_gene: TRBJ1-3; len: 17; abundance: once; CDR3nt: TGTGCCAGCAGTTTAGCTCAGGGGTTTTACTCTGGAAACACCATATATTTT; CDR3aa: CASSLAQGFYSGNTIYF
v_gene: TRBV9; d_gene: TRBD1; j_gene: TRBJ1-1; len: 15; abundance: few; CDR3nt: TGTGCCAGCAGCAGAGACAGGGGCACAAACACTGAAGCTTTCTTT; CDR3aa: CASSRDRGTNTEAFF
v_gene: TRBV2; d_gene: .; j_gene: TRBJ1-6; len: 13; abundance: .; CDR3nt: TGTGCCAGCAGTGCGAACTGGAATTCACCCCTCCACTTT; CDR3aa: CASSANWNSPLHF
v_gene: TRBV6-5; d_gene: TRBD2; j_gene: TRBJ2-5; len: 14; abundance: .; CDR3nt: TGTGCCAGCAGGACGGGAGGGGGGCAAGAGACCCAGTACTTC; CDR3aa: CASRTGGGQETQYF
v_gene: TRBV9; d_gene: TRBD1; j_gene: TRBJ1-3; len: 15; abundance: once; CDR3nt: TGTGCCAGCAGCGTAACAGGACAGGGAGGAAACACCATATATTTT; CDR3aa: CASSVTGQGGNTIYF
v_gene: TRBV4-3; d_gene: .; j_gene: TRBJ2-1; len: 15; abundance: .; CDR3nt: TGCGCCAGCAGCCCCCAAAGGGGATCGTTCGATGAGCAGTTCTTC; CDR3aa: CASSPQRGSFDEQFF
v_gene: TRBV28; d_gene: .; j_gene: TRBJ2-7; len: 13; abundance: .; CDR3nt: TGTGCCAGCAACGACAGGTCGTCCTACGAGCAGTACTTC; CDR3aa: CASNDRSSYEQYF
v_gene: TRBV19; d_gene: TRBD1; j_gene: TRBJ1-2; len: 13; abundance: .; CDR3nt: TGTGCCTCGACCCTAGGACAGGACCGGGGCTACACCTTC; CDR3aa: CASTLGQDRGYTF
v_gene: TRBV7-9; d_gene: .; j_gene: TRBJ2-5; len: 13; abundance: few; CDR3nt: TGTGCCAGCAGCCTGGACTACGGGGAGACCCAGTACTTC; CDR3aa: CASSLDYGETQYF
v_gene: TRBV5-1; d_gene: TRBD2; j_gene: TRBJ2-1; len: 18; abundance: few; CDR3nt: TGCGCCAGCAGCTTGGCCCTCGGGGGAGCGGGAGGCTACAATGAGCAGTTCTTC; CDR3aa: CASSLALGGAGGYNEQFF
v_gene: TRBV29-1; d_gene: .; j_gene: TRBJ1-1; len: 10; abundance: .; CDR3nt: TGCAGCGTTTATACCGACTCGGCTTTCTTT; CDR3aa: CSVYTDSAFF
v_gene: TRBV13; d_gene: TRBD1; j_gene: TRBJ1-1; len: 15; abundance: few; CDR3nt: TGTGCCAGCAGCGCTAGGACAGGCCGGTGGACTGAAGCTTTCTTT; CDR3aa: CASSARTGRWTEAFF
v_gene: TRBV7-9; d_gene: TRBD2; j_gene: TRBJ2-3; len: 19; abundance: .; CDR3nt: TGTGCCAGCAGTTCATGGACTAGCGGGATCGGCCGCCGCACAGATACGCAGTATTTT; CDR3aa: CASSSWTSGIGRRTDTQYF